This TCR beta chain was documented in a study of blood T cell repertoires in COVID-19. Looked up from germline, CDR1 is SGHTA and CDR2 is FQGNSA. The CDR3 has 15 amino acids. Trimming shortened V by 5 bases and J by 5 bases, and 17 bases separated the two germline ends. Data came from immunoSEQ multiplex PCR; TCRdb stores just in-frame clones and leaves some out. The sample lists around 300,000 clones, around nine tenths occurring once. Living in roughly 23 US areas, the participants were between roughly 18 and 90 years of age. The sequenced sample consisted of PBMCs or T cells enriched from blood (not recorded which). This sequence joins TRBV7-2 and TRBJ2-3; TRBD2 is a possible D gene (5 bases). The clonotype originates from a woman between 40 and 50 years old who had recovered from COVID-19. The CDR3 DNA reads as TGTGCCAGCAGCCCCCGTGGGAGCGCCGTAGATACGCAGTATTTT. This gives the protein CASSPRGSAVDTQYF. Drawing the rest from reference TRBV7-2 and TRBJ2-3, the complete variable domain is GAGVSQSPSNKVTEKGKDVELRCDPISGHTALYWYRQSLGQGLEFLIYFQGNSAPDKSGLPSDRFSAERTGGSVSTLTIQRTQQEDSAVYLCASSPRGSAVDTQYFGPGTRLTVL.